This T cell receptor (beta chain) appears in the sequencing data of a study of beta chain features in type 1 diabetes. Findings and limits, study-wide: Across all four CD4+ subsets, people with type 1 diabetes showed modestly shorter TCRB CDR3s.

The V segment lost 4 bases and the J segment 2 bases; nucleotides outside the gene matches: 5. Per germline, CDR1 MGHRA and CDR2 YSYEKL. This CDR3 is 15 amino acids long. Each sorted fraction was over 95% pure. Concerning this clone: Its antigen is not identified.

Reverse transcribing all isolated RNA meant expressed TCRB transcripts were sequenced. The assay was immunoSEQ multiplex PCR, and TCRdb's table has in-frame clones only and misses some. Found here are about 620,000 clones, 15% to 19% of them singletons; the top ten hold 0.09% to 0.095%. What was sequenced was naive CD4+ T cells from blood. This sequence was found in a man aged 18 to 30 in good health. The chain has TRBV4-1 and TRBJ2-3, with 8 bases that match TRBD2. This CDR3 reads CASSLVAGTTDTQYF. CDR3 bases: TGCGCCAGCAGCCTAGTAGCGGGGACCACAGATACGCAGTATTTT.